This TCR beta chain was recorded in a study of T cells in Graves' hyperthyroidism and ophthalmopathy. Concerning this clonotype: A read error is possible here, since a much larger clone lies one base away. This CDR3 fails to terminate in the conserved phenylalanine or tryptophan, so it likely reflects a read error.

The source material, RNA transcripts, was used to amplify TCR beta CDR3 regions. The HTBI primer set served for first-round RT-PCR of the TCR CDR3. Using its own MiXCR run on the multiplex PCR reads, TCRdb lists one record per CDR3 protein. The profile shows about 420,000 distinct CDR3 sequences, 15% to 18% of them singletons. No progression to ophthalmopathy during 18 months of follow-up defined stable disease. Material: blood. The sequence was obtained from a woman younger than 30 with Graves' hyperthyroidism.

The CDR3 sequence is CSALSGRGYNEQFC. The CDR3 DNA is TGCAGTGCTCTTAGCGGGAGAGGATACAATGAGCAGTTCTGC. V gene TRBV20-1 combines with J gene TRBJ2-1; 9 bases are shared with TRBD2. The CDR3 runs 14 residues. J was trimmed by 4 bases and V by 5 bases; bases with no gene match: 6. CDR1 DFQATT and CDR2 SNEGSKA come from the germline V gene (reference sequence).